In its sample, the clone carrying this T cell receptor beta chain was seen a few times. The antigen is unknown. These data come from a study of identical twins. Points from the study as a whole: Models predicted less out-of-frame TCR alpha sharing in monozygotic twins than was found. Cross-sectional statistics, not tracking of the same donors, supported the conclusions. Out-of-frame alpha sequences shared by twins showed excess low generation probability.

This CDR3 is built from 12 residues. The V gene's germline CDR1 is MGHDK and CDR2 SYGVNS. V lost 4 bases, J lost 13 bases, and 5 bases stayed unmatched. In TCRdb, the 5' RACE reads were re-called with MiXCR into one record per CDR3 protein. The data contain more than 1.5 million distinct CDR3 sequences, around 33% of them seen just once; the ten biggest clones take up roughly 0.3%. This receptor was taken from a newborn girl in good health. The sample was cord blood. This chain uses TRBV25-1 with TRBJ2-1; TRBD2 matches at 9 bases. CDR3 sequence: CASSGAGGPQFF. The CDR3 bases are TGTGCCAGCAGTGGGGCGGGAGGGCCTCAGTTCTTC.